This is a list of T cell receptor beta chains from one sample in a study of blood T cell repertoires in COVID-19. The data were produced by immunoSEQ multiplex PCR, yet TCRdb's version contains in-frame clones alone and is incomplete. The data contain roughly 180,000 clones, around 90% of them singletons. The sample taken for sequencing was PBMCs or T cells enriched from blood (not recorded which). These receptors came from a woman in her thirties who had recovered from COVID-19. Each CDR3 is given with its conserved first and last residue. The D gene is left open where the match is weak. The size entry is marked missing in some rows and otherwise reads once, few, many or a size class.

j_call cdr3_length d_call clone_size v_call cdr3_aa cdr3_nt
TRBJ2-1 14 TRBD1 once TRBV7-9 CASRGQGAYNEQFF TGTGCCAGCAGGGGACAGGGGGCGTACAATGAGCAGTTCTTC
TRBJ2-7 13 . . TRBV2 CASCSGASYEQYF TGTGCCAGCTGCAGTGGGGCGTCCTACGAGCAGTACTTC
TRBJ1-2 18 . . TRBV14 CASSQEPTETLQTYGYTF TGTGCCAGCAGCCAAGAGCCGACAGAAACCCTCCAAACATATGGCTACACCTTC
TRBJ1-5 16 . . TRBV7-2 CASSLNPPGTNQPQHF TGTGCCAGCAGCCTAAACCCCCCAGGTACCAATCAGCCCCAGCATTTT
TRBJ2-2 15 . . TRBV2 CASSYISGSTGELFF TGTGCCAGCAGTTATATTAGTGGGAGTACCGGGGAGCTGTTTTTT
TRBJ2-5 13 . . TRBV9 CASSQNTQETQYF TGTGCCAGCAGCCAAAACACACAAGAGACCCAGTACTTC
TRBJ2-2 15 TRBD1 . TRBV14 CASSQNTGVTGELFF TGTGCCAGCAGCCAAAATACAGGGGTCACCGGGGAGCTGTTTTTT
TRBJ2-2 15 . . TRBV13 CASSLGDLNTGELFF TGTGCCAGCAGCTTAGGGGACTTGAACACCGGGGAGCTGTTTTTT
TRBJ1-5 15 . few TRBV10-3 CAISEGDTSNQPQHF TGTGCCATCAGTGAGGGGGACACCTCCAATCAGCCCCAGCATTTT
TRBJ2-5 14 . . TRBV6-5 CASSVDRPQETQYF TGTGCCAGCAGCGTTGACAGGCCCCAAGAGACCCAGTACTTC
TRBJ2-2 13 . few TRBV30 CAWSRSGTGELFF TGTGCCTGGAGTCGGTCAGGCACCGGGGAGCTGTTTTTT
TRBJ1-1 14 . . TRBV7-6 CASSLGSGNTEAFF TGTGCCAGCAGCTTAGGATCCGGGAACACTGAAGCTTTCTTT
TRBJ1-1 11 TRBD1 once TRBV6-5 CASDRGQGAFF TGTGCCAGCGACAGGGGGCAGGGTGCTTTCTTT
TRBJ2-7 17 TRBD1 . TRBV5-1 CASSLETGAWPSGEQYF TGCGCCAGCAGCTTGGAGACAGGGGCTTGGCCGAGTGGCGAGCAGTACTTC
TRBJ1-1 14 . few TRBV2 CASSVPRRDTEAFF TGTGCCAGCAGTGTACCCAGGCGGGACACTGAAGCTTTCTTT
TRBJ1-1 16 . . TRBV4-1 CASSHVLGGRGTEAFF TGCGCCAGCAGCCACGTTTTAGGGGGGAGGGGCACTGAAGCTTTCTTT
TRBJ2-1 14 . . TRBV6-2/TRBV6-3 CASSYSSDVNEQFF TGTGCCAGCAGTTACTCGAGCGACGTCAATGAGCAGTTCTTC
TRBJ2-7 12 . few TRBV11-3 CASSLTIDGQYF TGTGCCAGCAGCTTGACAATAGATGGGCAGTACTTC
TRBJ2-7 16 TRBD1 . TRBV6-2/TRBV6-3 CASSYSLTGRRREQYF TGTGCCAGCAGTTACTCCCTGACAGGGCGGAGAAGAGAGCAGTACTTC
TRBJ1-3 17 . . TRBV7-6 CASSSRQVGSSGNTIYF TGTGCCAGCAGCTCCAGACAGGTGGGGAGTAGTGGAAACACCATATATTTT
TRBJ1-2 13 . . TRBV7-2 CASSSDSNSGYTF TGTGCCAGCAGCTCTGACAGCAACTCTGGCTACACCTTC
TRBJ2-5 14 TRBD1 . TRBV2 CASSTQGAGRTQYF TGTGCCAGCAGTACCCAGGGGGCGGGGAGGACCCAGTACTTC
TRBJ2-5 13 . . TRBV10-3 CAISREIQETQYF TGTGCCATCAGTAGGGAGATTCAAGAGACCCAGTACTTC
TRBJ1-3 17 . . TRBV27 CASSSGATGLSGNTIYF TGTGCCAGCAGTTCAGGGGCGACAGGACTCTCTGGAAACACCATATATTTT
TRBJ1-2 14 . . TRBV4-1 CASSPLPDSYGYTF TGCGCCAGCAGCCCACTCCCCGACAGCTATGGCTACACCTTC
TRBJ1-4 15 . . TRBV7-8 CASSSNRATNEKLFF TGTGCCAGCAGCTCGAACAGGGCAACTAATGAAAAACTGTTTTTT
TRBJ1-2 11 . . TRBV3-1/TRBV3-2 CASSQKTLCTF TGTGCCAGCAGCCAAAAGACTCTCTGCACCTTC
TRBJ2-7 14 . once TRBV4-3 CASSQEIRGGEQYF TGCGCCAGCAGCCAAGAGATTAGGGGGGGCGAGCAGTACTTC
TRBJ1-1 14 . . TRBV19 CASSIGIRSTEAFF TGTGCCAGTAGTATAGGGATTAGGAGCACTGAAGCTTTCTTT
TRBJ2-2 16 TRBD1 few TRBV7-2 CASSLEGRGRHGELFF TGTGCCAGCAGCCTCGAGGGCAGGGGGCGTCACGGGGAGCTGTTTTTT
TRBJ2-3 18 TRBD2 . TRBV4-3 CASSQEELAELGADTQYF TGCGCCAGCAGCCAAGAAGAACTAGCGGAGCTTGGGGCAGATACGCAGTATTTT
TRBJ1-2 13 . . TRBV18 CASSPPSGDGYTF TGTGCCAGCTCACCACCCAGCGGGGATGGCTACACCTTC
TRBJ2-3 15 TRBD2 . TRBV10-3 CAISESGGRGDTQYF TGTGCCATCAGTGAGTCAGGCGGGAGGGGAGATACGCAGTATTTT
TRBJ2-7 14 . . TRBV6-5 CASSYSGLAYEQYF TGTGCCAGCAGTTACTCGGGGCTAGCCTACGAGCAGTACTTC
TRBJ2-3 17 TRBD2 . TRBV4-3 CASSQDLLAGARDTQYF TGCGCCAGCAGCCAAGATCTGCTAGCGGGAGCCCGAGATACGCAGTATTTT
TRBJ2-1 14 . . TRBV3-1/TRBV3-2 CASSRGQQYNEQFF TGTGCCAGCAGCCGAGGACAACAATACAATGAGCAGTTCTTC
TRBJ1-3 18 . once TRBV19 CASSIFPETVLSGNTIYF TGTGCCAGTAGTATTTTTCCGGAGACAGTCCTCTCTGGAAACACCATATATTTT
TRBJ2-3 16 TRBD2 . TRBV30 CAWSVKSGGATDTQYF TGTGCCTGGAGTGTAAAAAGCGGGGGGGCGACAGATACGCAGTATTTT
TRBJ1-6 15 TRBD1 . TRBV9 CASSEGTVIGSPLHF TGTGCCAGCAGCGAAGGGACAGTAATCGGCTCACCCCTCCACTTT
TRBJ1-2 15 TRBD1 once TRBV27 CASSPTGTGVYGYTF TGTGCCAGCAGCCCCACCGGGACAGGGGTCTATGGCTACACCTTC
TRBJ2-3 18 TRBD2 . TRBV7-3 CASSQTLTSGGRADTQYF TGTGCCAGCAGCCAGACACTCACTAGCGGGGGGCGGGCAGATACGCAGTATTTT
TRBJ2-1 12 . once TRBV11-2 CASSPGLYEQFF TGTGCCAGCAGCCCCGGACTATATGAGCAGTTCTTC
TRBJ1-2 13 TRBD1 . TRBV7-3 CASSSDRGYGYTF TGTGCCAGCAGCTCGGACAGGGGCTATGGCTACACCTTC
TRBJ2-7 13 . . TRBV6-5 CASSYERGQEQYF TGTGCCAGCAGTTACGAACGGGGTCAAGAGCAGTACTTC
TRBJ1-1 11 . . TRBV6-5 CASTAGGLAFF TGTGCCAGCACGGCCGGGGGACTGGCTTTCTTT
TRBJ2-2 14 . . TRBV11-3 CASSFNQGTGELFF TGTGCCAGCAGCTTCAACCAGGGAACCGGGGAGCTGTTTTTT
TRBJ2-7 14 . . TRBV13 CASSLGRGSYEQYF TGTGCCAGCAGCTTAGGCAGAGGATCCTACGAGCAGTACTTC
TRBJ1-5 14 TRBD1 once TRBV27 CASSRQGDNQPQHF TGTGCCAGCAGTCGCCAGGGGGACAATCAGCCCCAGCATTTT
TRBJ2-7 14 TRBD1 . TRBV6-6 CASNSGDRAREQYF TGTGCCAGCAATTCCGGGGACAGGGCAAGGGAGCAGTACTTC
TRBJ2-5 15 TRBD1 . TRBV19 CASSPPGGGVETQYF TGTGCCAGTAGTCCTCCAGGGGGTGGTGTAGAGACCCAGTACTTC